Sequencing of this T cell receptor (beta chain) was carried out in a study of beta chain features in type 1 diabetes (dated by TCRdb to between 2018 and 2020). General notes on the study: Patients and healthy donors did not differ in mean age, gender distribution, total cell number or subset yield. A total of just under 110,000,000 sorted cells were examined across all samples, and RNA yield correlated strongly with the number of cells per subset. In the study, recently diagnosed type 1 diabetes patients and matched healthy donors were compared on the TCRB repertoires of their sorted circulating CD4+ T cell subsets. Regulatory and stem cell-like memory subsets were isolated from only 8 patients and about eight healthy donors, whereas naive and central memory subsets came from all 30 or so donors.

Results and caveats for the whole study, not just this receptor: PCR may preferentially amplify shorter templates, but because patient and control samples were amplified and corrected together, any resulting skew would affect both groups equally. Type 1 diabetes patients showed a moderate but significant shortening of TCRB CDR3 length in all four CD4+ subsets. Naive, central memory and regulatory TCRB repertoires appeared to be more alike among patients than among healthy donors. Patients with type 1 diabetes made fewer insertions and deleted more nucleotides at VDJ recombination sites, implying thymic rearrangement abnormalities. Only small numbers of individuals were included in the HLA sub-analyses, which left unresolved whether HLA type had any influence on TCRB rearrangement. Because cDNA was sequenced instead of genomic DNA, highly expressing activated cells could be over-represented, though the groups showed no difference in activation or CD3 levels.

The CDR3 holds 13 amino acids from the cysteine to the phenylalanine. Only the CDR3 DNA stays, 39 bases, in frame from base 1. CDR1 and CDR2 were assigned from the germline V gene as MNHNS and SASEGT. Clipping removes 6 bases from V and 5 bases from J, with 3 as the unmatched junction base count. A word on this clone: Its antigen is unknown. No clone much larger than this one lies a single base away; base qualities are absent.

The entire isolated RNA was reverse transcribed using the High Capacity cDNA Reverse Transcription Kit, and thus expressed TCRB transcripts were sequenced. Deep immunoSEQ sequencing was applied to naive, central memory and regulatory T cell samples, giving an average of about 3.7 million total reads per sample. After sorted cells were lysed in RLT buffer, RNA was extracted with DNase-treated RNeasy Micro or Mini kits, with the choice depending on cell number. To prevent cross-contamination, every cell subset was processed on its own, while patient and healthy donor samples were processed together. TCRB sequences were amplified from cDNA with the immunoSEQ multiplex PCR, producing 87-bp fragments spanning the CDR3 region. Sequencing of the amplicons was done on the Illumina HiSeq platform. In the original analysis: Synthetic template baselines were used to correct PCR bias computationally, reads within Hamming distance 2 were collapsed together, and singletons that could not be merged were discarded. By aligning reads against IMGT, V, D and J genes, CDR3 length, and insertions or deletions at six rearrangement sites were assigned. Clonotype counts were normalized to sorted cell number within each subset before computing true diversity and Gini coefficients with the tcR R package. Repertoire sharing was quantified using the overlap coefficient calculated on TCRB nucleotide sequences. As a proxy for the pre-selection repertoire, out-of-frame TCRB sequences from naive cells were analyzed. TCRdb provides this immuneACCESS table in a form limited to in-frame rearrangements. Some clones are lacking; in checked studies, under half of them reflect an unresolved V gene, and why the rest are absent is not known. D and trimming come from the DNA, and the V and J calls and clone size come from that table. The sample records about 370,000 clones, around 15% of which are singletons. Clones ranked in the top ten supply approximately 0.019% of the sample.

A single peripheral blood draw of around 120 mL on average was collected from each donor into heparinised tubes. A BD FACSAria II and a panel including CD45RO, CCR7, CD25, CD127, CD95 and CD27 were used to sort naive, central memory, regulatory and stem cell-like memory CD4+ T cells. Purity was above 98% for every sorted population. Right away, PBMCs were isolated by Lymphoprep density gradient centrifugation and were stained directly, with no culture step. So that batch effects would be minimized, each experiment stained and sorted samples in pairs, pairing one healthy donor with one patient. The receptor's source is a woman between 18 and 30 years old in good health. The sequencing sample was made of naive CD4+ T cells from blood. The label giving this sample's cell subset or site can be read as: true naive CD4+ T cells. The chain employs TRBV6-1 and TRBJ2-5, and TRBD1 matches 10 of the central bases. The CDR3 region: CASRRQGAETQYF. The DNA sequence is given as TGTGCCAGCAGAAGACAGGGGGCTGAGACCCAGTACTTC.